These 27 T cell receptor beta chains were all obtained from the same sample, sequenced in a study of shared clonotypes between healthy human individuals. Assay: immunoSEQ multiplex PCR; the TCRdb copy retains only in-frame clones and omits some. Of some 700,000 clones listed, 80% to 95% were seen once; the top ten hold more than 30%. The sample taken for sequencing was memory CD8+ T cells from PBMCs. This sample's subset: CD45RO+ cells pooled with CCR7-negative TemRA cells. All receptors come from a man younger than 30 in good health. Some clones in this sample may be carry-over from other donors' samples.

The chain has TRBV13 and TRBJ2-1; D may correspond to TRBD1 or TRBD2 (5 bases each). The CDR3 contains 16 residues. From germline, CDR1 is PRHDT and CDR2 FYEKMQ (reference sequence). V lost 5 bases and J 5 bases, leaving 19 bases between the germline ends. The CDR3 region is CASSGPPRGDNNEQFF. DNA for the CDR3: TGTGCCAGCAGCGGCCCCCCTAGAGGGGATAACAATGAGCAGTTCTTC.

The chain recombines TRBV6-1 with TRBJ2-7; D is perhaps TRBD2 (5 bases). The CDR3 sequence is 15 residues long. Trimming removed 7 bases at V and 1 base at J, with 17 bases between. Per the germline V gene, CDR1 is MNHNS and CDR2 is SASEGT. DNA of the CDR3: TGTGCCAGCATGAAAGTGGCGGACTGGTCCTACGAGCAGTACTTC. Translation: CASMKVADWSYEQYF.

The rearrangement links TRBV6-5 to TRBJ1-5; D gene ambiguous. This CDR3 comprises 14 residues. CDR1 MNHEY and CDR2 SVGAGI come from the germline V gene. Trimming removed 5 bases at V and 0 bases at J, with 8 bases between. In DNA form, the CDR3 reads TGTGCCAGCAGTCTGAGGTCTAGCAATCAGCCCCAGCATTTT. Amino acids: CASSLRSSNQPQHF.

This chain connects TRBV19 to TRBJ2-1; D ambiguous. This CDR3 region has 14 residues. Trimming shortened V by 6 bases and J by 4 bases, and 13 bases separated the two germline ends. Germline lookup yields CDR1 LNHDA and CDR2 SQIVND (reference sequence). The CDR3 here is CASSPYVAYNEQFF. CDR3 nucleotides: TGTGCCAGTAGCCCGTATGTAGCTTACAATGAGCAGTTCTTC.

The J gene is TRBJ2-1, the V gene TRBV10-1, with 11 bases identical to TRBD2. Germline V CDR1 and CDR2: WNHNN, SYGVQD (reference sequence). V shed 2 bases and J 3 bases; nucleotides not matched to a gene: 0. The CDR3 sequence is 15 residues long. The CDR3 loop is CASSEGLAGYNEQFF. The CDR3 DNA follows: TGCGCCAGCAGTGAGGGACTAGCGGGCTACAATGAGCAGTTCTTC.

The gene calls are TRBV29-1 and TRBJ1-2, with 7 nucleotides matching TRBD1. Germline V gene data show CDR1 as SQVTM and CDR2 as ANQGSEA. The CDR3 is made up of 11 amino acids. Trimming at V came to 7 bases and at J to 8 bases, leaving 7 bases not matched to a gene. CDR3 DNA: TGCAGCGCCATGACAGGGTTGGGCTACACCTTC. Its translation: CSAMTGLGYTF.

CDR3 sequence (DNA): TGTGCCAGCAGCTTAGTTTTAAGGTCCTACAATGAGCAGTTCTTC. This encodes CASSLVLRSYNEQFF. The chain couples TRBV7-9 to TRBJ2-1, with D uncertain. Germline lookup yields CDR1 SEHNR and CDR2 FQNEAQ (reference sequence). The V end was cut by 1 base, the J end by 1 base, with 8 bases between. There are 15 residues in the CDR3.

V and J are TRBV11-1 and TRBJ1-2; TRBD1 might be the D (5 bases). Trimming stripped 4 bases from V and 6 bases from J, with 15 bases between. The CDR3 is 14 amino acids. The V gene's germline CDR1 is SGHAT and CDR2 FQDESV (reference sequence). CDR3 loop: CASSSSGQGDGYTF. As DNA, the CDR3 is TGTGCCAGCAGCTCGTCGGGGCAGGGAGATGGCTACACCTTC. Together with reference TRBV11-1 and TRBJ1-2, the CDR3 gives the full variable domain: EAEVAQSPRYKITEKSQAVAFWCDPISGHATLYWYRQILGQGPELLVQFQDESVVDDSQLPKDRFSAERLKGVDSTLKIQPAELGDSAMYLCASSSSGQGDGYTFGSGTRLTVV.

This chain joins TRBV28 and TRBJ2-2; D remains ambiguous. Germline CDR1 MDHEN, CDR2 SYDVKM. The CDR3 has 15 residues. The V gene lost 10 bases and the J gene lost 0 bases, with 15 bases spanning the gap. CDR3 loop: CATDHRIANTGELFF. The CDR3 DNA sequence: TGTGCCACCGACCACCGGATTGCGAACACCGGGGAGCTGTTTTTT.

This clone was picked up a small number of times. The V gene is TRBV2, the J gene TRBJ2-5; no firm D call. Germline-derived CDR1 and CDR2 are SNHLY and FYNNEI. The V and J ends lost 6 bases and 2 bases respectively, with 10 bases between them. The CDR3 sequence is 13 residues long. CDR3 protein: CASRDHLQETQYF. Written as DNA, the CDR3 is TGTGCCAGCAGAGACCACTTACAAGAGACCCAGTACTTC.

The J gene is TRBJ2-7, the V gene TRBV7-8, with 10 bases matching TRBD2. The CDR3 is 16 residues long. The trim removed 4 bases at V and 3 bases at J, leaving 9 bases unmatched. Germline CDR1 SGHVS, CDR2 FQNEAQ. The CDR3 sequence is CASSSDPAGGDYEQYF. The CDR3 region has the DNA TGTGCCAGCAGCTCTGACCCAGCGGGAGGGGACTACGAGCAGTACTTC.

CDR3 nucleotides: TGCAGTGCTAGAGCGGAATACGAGCAGTACTTC. Translated: CSARAEYEQYF. The chain carries TRBV20-1 and TRBJ2-7; D is uncertain. This CDR3 is built from 11 residues. V lost 1 base, J lost 4 bases, and 5 bases lay in between. CDR1 is DFQATT and CDR2 is SNEGSKA in the germline V gene (reference sequence).

This clone was seen just once. The chain is built from TRBV10-3 and TRBJ2-7, with TRBD2 identical over 9 bases. Losses at the gene ends were 2 bases for V and 6 bases for J; bases not matched to a gene: 11. CDR3 length: 16 amino acids. Looked up from germline, CDR1 is ENHRY and CDR2 is SYGVKD. CDR3 loop: CAISEGTSRLYTEQYF. CDR3 bases: TGTGCCATCAGTGAGGGGACTAGCCGTCTGTATACCGAGCAGTACTTC.

On this clone: A read error is possible here, since a much larger clone lies one base away. The same CDR3 also results from other DNA sequences found in this sample. The chain has TRBV7-9 and TRBJ1-1; unclear D gene. The V and J ends lost 3 bases and 1 base respectively, with 3 bases between them. CDR1 is SEHNR, CDR2 FQNEAQ, per germline (reference sequence). The CDR3 runs 12 residues. The CDR3 nucleotides are TGTGCCAGCAGCTTTGGGAACACTGAAGCTTTCTTT. It is translated as CASSFGNTEAFF.

The genes are TRBV27 and TRBJ2-3; D might be TRBD2 (5 bases). The germline CDR1 and CDR2 sequences are MNHEY and SMNVEV (reference sequence). V was pared by 5 bases and J by 4 bases, with 10 bases between. This CDR3 is 13 amino acids long. DNA of the CDR3: TGTGCCAGCAGTCCCCCCGGGGCAGATACGCAGTATTTT. Translation: CASSPPGADTQYF.

The rearrangement uses TRBV15 and TRBJ1-2; TRBD1 is a possible D gene (6 bases). The CDR3 consists of 13 residues. The germline V gene encodes CDR1 LNHNV and CDR2 YYDKDF (reference sequence). V shed 2 bases and J shed 7 bases, with 11 bases lying between them. CDR3 coding DNA: TGTGCCACCAGCAGAACAGGGAGAGGTGGCTACACCTTC. It is translated as CATSRTGRGGYTF.

The chain recombines TRBV4-1 with TRBJ2-5, with D unclear. Germline assignment: CDR1 MGHRA and CDR2 YSYEKL. The CDR3 runs to 14 residues. The V end lost 1 base, the J end lost 4 bases, and 10 bases lay between the germline ends. CDR3 nucleotide sequence: TGCGCCAGCAGCCAAGCACGGATGGCAGAGACCCAGTACTTC. Translated, it gives CASSQARMAETQYF.

This clone was detected only a few times. The chain couples TRBV21-1 to TRBJ1-5. TRBV21-1 is designated a pseudogene. The CDR3 loop spans 17 amino acids. As DNA, the CDR3 is TGTGCCAGCAGCAATGCCCTAGAAGCCAGGCAGAATCAGCCCCAGCATTTT. Residues: CASSNALEARQNQPQHF.

The chain uses TRBV6-6 and TRBJ2-7, with D possibly being TRBD2 (5 bases). V was cut by 6 bases and J by 3 bases, with 12 bases left in between. From germline, CDR1 is MNHNY and CDR2 SVGAGI (reference sequence). The CDR3 consists of 13 residues. In DNA form, the CDR3 reads TGTGCCAGCAGCCACCCCGGGGACTACGAGCAGTACTTC. Protein product: CASSHPGDYEQYF.

This clone was observed once. This chain connects TRBV9 to TRBJ2-3; D could derive from TRBD1 or TRBD2 (6 bases each). V was cut by 1 base and J by 2 bases, with 17 bases left in between. The germline CDR1 and CDR2 sequences are SGDLS and YYNGEE. The CDR3 loop spans 17 amino acids. This CDR3 reads CASSVYGGGGDTDTQYF. In DNA, the CDR3 is TGTGCCAGCAGCGTATATGGGGGCGGAGGGGACACAGATACGCAGTATTTT.

The chain uses TRBV2 and TRBJ1-2; D uncertain. Germline CDR1 is SNHLY and CDR2 is FYNNEI. V was clipped by 6 bases and J by 3 bases, with 14 bases between them. CDR3 length equals 14 residues. The CDR3 sequence: CASRSGRRDYGYTF. CDR3 DNA sequence: TGTGCCAGCAGGTCCGGACGAAGGGACTATGGCTACACCTTC. The entire variable domain, with the rest obtained from reference TRBV2 and TRBJ1-2, is as follows: EPEVTQTPSHQVTQMGQEVILRCVPISNHLYFYWYRQILGQKVEFLVSFYNNEISEKSEIFDDQFSVERPDGSNFTLKIRSTKLEDSAMYFCASRSGRRDYGYTFGSGTRLTVV.

This sequence joins TRBV25-1 and TRBJ2-2; no clear D. Trimming took 3 bases from V and 5 from J, leaving 10 bases between them. The CDR3 length is 14 residues. Germline V gene lookup returns CDR1 MGHDK and CDR2 SYGVNS. The CDR3 is CASSDRPTTGELFF. The CDR3 coding sequence is TGTGCCAGCAGTGACAGACCTACGACCGGGGAGCTGTTTTTT. The full variable domain, rest sourced from reference TRBV25-1 and TRBJ2-2, is EADIYQTPRYLVIGTGKKITLECSQTMGHDKMYWYQQDPGMELHLIHYSYGVNSTEKGDLSSESTVSRIRTEHFPLTLESARPSHTSQYLCASSDRPTTGELFFGEGSRLTVL.

V is TRBV6-5 and J is TRBJ2-3; 7 bases are a match to TRBD1. This CDR3 has 13 amino acids. CDR1 MNHEY and CDR2 SVGAGI come from the germline V gene. V was pared by 5 bases and J by 4 bases, with 3 bases of the junction left unmatched. The CDR3 loop reads CASSPGTADTQYF. The CDR3 region has the DNA TGTGCCAGCAGTCCCGGGACAGCAGATACGCAGTATTTT.

V gene TRBV27 combines with J gene TRBJ1-5; a possible D gene is TRBD1 (6 bases). V was pared by 2 bases and J by 7 bases, with 9 bases between. The CDR3 is 13 amino acids. Germline assignment: CDR1 MNHEY and CDR2 SMNVEV (reference sequence). DNA of the CDR3: TGTGCCAGCAGTTTAAGGGGGAGCCAGCCCCAGCATTTT. It is translated as CASSLRGSQPQHF.

A note on this clone: This sample also contains other DNA sequences that code for the same CDR3. This rearrangement joins TRBV7-9 to TRBJ2-5, with D uncertain. The CDR3 contains 11 residues. The V gene's germline CDR1 is SEHNR and CDR2 FQNEAQ (reference sequence). V lost 4 bases and J lost 4, with 4 bases in between. The CDR3, as DNA: TGTGCCAGCAGCTCAAGAGAGACCCAGTACTTC. It yields the protein CASSSRETQYF.

The genes are TRBV2 and TRBJ2-7, with D possibly being TRBD1 (6 bases). Trimming pared 4 bases from V and 5 bases from J, leaving 15 bases between. Germline CDR1 SNHLY, CDR2 FYNNEI. The CDR3 sequence is 14 residues long. The CDR3 region is CASSAATGRDEQYF. CDR3 DNA: TGTGCCAGCAGTGCAGCTACAGGGAGAGACGAGCAGTACTTC. Complete variable domain (other parts from reference TRBV2 and TRBJ2-7): EPEVTQTPSHQVTQMGQEVILRCVPISNHLYFYWYRQILGQKVEFLVSFYNNEISEKSEIFDDQFSVERPDGSNFTLKIRSTKLEDSAMYFCASSAATGRDEQYFGPGTRLTVT.

The V call is TRBV5-1, the J call TRBJ1-1; D is unresolved. Germline assignment: CDR1 SGHRS and CDR2 YFSETQ. The V end lost 4 bases, the J end lost 10 bases, and 20 bases lay between the germline ends. CDR3 length: 14 residues. The CDR3 DNA reads TGCGCCAGCAGCCCGGCCGGGAGCCCAGCTGGAGCTTTCTTT. This gives the protein CASSPAGSPAGAFF.